This T cell receptor beta chain was observed in a study of follicular helper T cells after annual influenza vaccination. The sample's time point: 2015-2016 season, 7 days after influenza vaccination. The CDR3 length is 13 residues. Trimming took 7 bases from V and 7 from J, leaving 13 bases between them. Germline CDR1 and CDR2: MDHEN and SYDVKM. Using immunoSEQ multiplex PCR, the repertoire was profiled, and TCRdb retains in-frame clones only, with some absent. The table lists 8,500 to 11,000 clones, less than 90% of them singletons. The sequences come from CXCR5- memory CD4+ T cells sorted from blood, collected 7 days after influenza vaccination. The receptor was derived from an adult who received the influenza vaccine. V usage is TRBV28 and J usage is TRBJ1-4; D ambiguous. The CDR3 is CASTQPKIEKLFF. DNA of the CDR3: TGTGCCAGCACCCAACCGAAGATTGAAAAACTGTTTTTT. Complete variable domain (other parts from reference TRBV28 and TRBJ1-4): DVKVTQSSRYLVKRTGEKVFLECVQDMDHENMFWYRQDPGLGLRLIYFSYDVKMKEKGDIPEGYSVSREKKERFSLILESASTNQTSMYLCASTQPKIEKLFFGSGTQLSVL.